A single sample gave rise to the 25 T cell receptor beta chains below, sequenced in a study of blood T cell repertoires in COVID-19. Some clones are missing from TCRdb's copy, which holds only in-frame ones; the method was immunoSEQ multiplex PCR. The top ten hold roughly 3.2% of the sample, which has around 61,000 clones, approximately 90% seen once. The sample comprised peripheral blood. The receptors come from a man aged 50 to 60 with active COVID-19.

The J gene is TRBJ2-1, the V gene TRBV4-3; TRBD2 might be the D (5 bases). In germline, CDR1 is LGHNA, CDR2 YSLEER. The CDR3 is made up of 16 amino acids. The V end was cut by 4 bases, the J end by 0 bases, with 13 bases between. CDR3 sequence (DNA): TGCGCCAGCAGCCTGGGCGGGCGGAGCTCCTACAATGAGCAGTTCTTC. This translates into CASSLGGRSSYNEQFF.

V usage is TRBV18 and J usage is TRBJ2-7, with 7 bases that match TRBD1. V shed 2 bases and J 2 bases; nucleotides not matched to a gene: 6. Looked up from germline, CDR1 is KGHSH and CDR2 is LQKENI. The CDR3 runs 15 residues. CDR3 amino acids: CASSPTGAGAYEQYF. In DNA, the CDR3 is TGTGCCAGCTCACCAACAGGGGCCGGGGCCTACGAGCAGTACTTC.

The rearrangement uses TRBV4-1 and TRBJ2-2; maybe TRBD2 (6 bases). Between the trimmed V and J ends, which lost 3 bases and 0 bases, there was a span of 11 bases. CDR3 length: 16 residues. Germline loops: CDR1 MGHRA, CDR2 YSYEKL. DNA for the CDR3: TGCGCCAGCAGCCAGATGGGAGGCTCGAACACCGGGGAGCTGTTTTTT. Its translation is CASSQMGGSNTGELFF.

The rearrangement links TRBV6-4 to TRBJ1-4; D perhaps matches TRBD1 (5 bases). With 4 bases removed from V and 4 bases from J, the gap between germline ends came to 13 bases. The CDR3 covers 15 residues. Germline CDR1 MRHNA, CDR2 SNTAGT. The CDR3 region has the DNA TGTGCCAGCAGTGTCGAGACAGCCTTTAATGAAAAACTGTTTTTT. Protein: CASSVETAFNEKLFF.

The V and J genes are TRBV5-4 and TRBJ2-2, with D perhaps matching TRBD2 (5 bases). The CDR3 covers 13 residues. Trimming took 0 bases from V and 7 from J, leaving 7 bases between them. Germline V gene data show CDR1 as SGHNT and CDR2 as YYREEE (reference sequence). CDR3 protein: CASSLVGSGELFF. DNA of the CDR3: TGTGCCAGCAGCTTGGTAGGGAGCGGGGAGCTGTTTTTT. Full variable domain (missing parts from reference TRBV5-4 and TRBJ2-2): ETGVTQSPTHLIKTRGQQVTLRCSSQSGHNTVSWYQQALGQGPQFIFQYYREEENGRGNFPPRFSGLQFPNYSSELNVNALELDDSALYLCASSLVGSGELFFGEGSRLTVL.

V and J are TRBV7-2 and TRBJ1-5; D perhaps matches TRBD1 (5 bases). This CDR3 has 15 residues. CDR1 SGHTA and CDR2 FQGNSA come from the germline V gene. V gave up 1 base and J gave up 4 bases, with 11 bases separating them. The CDR3 sequence: CASSLVQRTNQPQHF. DNA for the CDR3: TGTGCCAGCAGCTTAGTGCAACGGACAAATCAGCCCCAGCATTTT.

This clone was picked up a small number of times. The gene calls are TRBV5-1 and TRBJ2-3; 7 nucleotides match TRBD2. There are 14 residues in the CDR3. Germline-derived CDR1 and CDR2 are SGHRS and YFSETQ. Unmatched junction bases numbered 7, after V lost 7 bases and J lost 2 bases. This CDR3 reads CASGRAGTTDTQYF. The CDR3, as DNA: TGCGCCAGCGGGAGGGCTGGGACCACAGATACGCAGTATTTT. Filled out from reference TRBV5-1 and TRBJ2-3, the complete variable domain reads KAGVTQTPRYLIKTRGQQVTLSCSPISGHRSVSWYQQTPGQGLQFLFEYFSETQRNKGNFPGRFSGRQFSNSRSEMNVSTLELGDSALYLCASGRAGTTDTQYFGPGTRLTVL.

This clone came up a few times. CDR3 sequence reads: CASSEERGGRSPLHF. DNA for the CDR3: TGTGCCAGCAGTGAAGAGCGCGGGGGGAGATCACCCCTCCACTTT. This sequence joins TRBV2 and TRBJ1-6; perhaps TRBD1 as D (5 bases). V was trimmed by 1 base and J by 10 bases, leaving 14 bases between them. Germline CDR1 reads SNHLY; CDR2 reads FYNNEI. The CDR3 covers 15 residues.

The V call is TRBV28, the J call TRBJ1-1, with a possible D match to TRBD1 (6 bases). This CDR3 is built from 14 residues. V dropped 8 bases and J dropped 1 base, with 14 bases sitting between them. CDR1 is MDHEN, CDR2 SYDVKM, per germline. The CDR3 coding sequence is TGTGCCAGCCATGAGGGGGAACGGAACACTGAAGCTTTCTTT. This sequence encodes CASHEGERNTEAFF.

This clone was seen once. CDR3 region: CASSLEWAGGLGYTF. CDR3 nucleotides: TGCGCCAGCAGCTTGGAGTGGGCAGGGGGCCTGGGCTACACCTTC. The J gene is TRBJ1-2, the V gene TRBV5-1, with TRBD1 matching over 8 bases. J was trimmed by 8 bases and V by 0 bases; bases with no gene match: 9. The CDR3 length is 15 residues. Germline V gene lookup returns CDR1 SGHRS and CDR2 YFSETQ.

V usage is TRBV27 and J usage is TRBJ2-5; 9 bases are shared with TRBD2. The CDR3 extends over 17 amino acids. Germline CDR1 reads MNHEY; CDR2 reads SMNVEV (reference sequence). After removal of 2 bases from V and 1 base from J, the junction contained 8 bases not matched to a gene. This CDR3 reads CASSLVPSGGTQETQYF. For the CDR3, the DNA is TGTGCCAGCAGTTTAGTACCCAGCGGGGGGACCCAAGAGACCCAGTACTTC.

The V gene is TRBV4-2, the J gene TRBJ2-7; D is perhaps TRBD2 (5 bases). Germline V CDR1 and CDR2: LGHNA, YNFKEQ. This CDR3 has 16 amino acids. Between the trimmed V and J ends, which lost 3 bases and 0 bases, there was a span of 15 bases. The CDR3 spells CASSQPAAGSSYEQYF. CDR3 bases: TGTGCCAGCAGCCAGCCCGCAGCTGGGAGCTCCTACGAGCAGTACTTC.

The gene calls are TRBV7-3 and TRBJ2-3; 9 nucleotides match TRBD2. This CDR3 comprises 17 residues. V gave up 5 bases and J gave up 5 bases; unmatched junction bases: 14. The germline gives CDR1 SGHTA, CDR2 FQGTGA. DNA of the CDR3: TGTGCCAGCAGCCCTAGGGTCATAGCGGGAGTAGTAGATACGCAGTATTTT. It translates to CASSPRVIAGVVDTQYF.

The chain uses TRBV5-1 and TRBJ2-1, with D tentatively TRBD2 (6 bases). The germline V and J ends were trimmed by 0 bases and 1 base, with 17 bases remaining between them. In germline, CDR1 is SGHRS, CDR2 YFSETQ. This CDR3 spans 18 amino acids. The chain's CDR3 is CASSLVGSGPFSYNEQFF. CDR3 DNA: TGCGCCAGCAGCTTGGTCGGTAGCGGTCCATTTTCCTACAATGAGCAGTTCTTC. The complete variable domain, with remaining parts taken from reference TRBV5-1 and TRBJ2-1, reads KAGVTQTPRYLIKTRGQQVTLSCSPISGHRSVSWYQQTPGQGLQFLFEYFSETQRNKGNFPGRFSGRQFSNSRSEMNVSTLELGDSALYLCASSLVGSGPFSYNEQFFGPGTRLTVL.

The chain joins TRBV30 to TRBJ2-3; 11 bases agree with TRBD1. J gave up 6 bases and V 5 bases, and 10 bases lay outside the gene matches. CDR3 length equals 15 residues. The germline V gene has CDR1 GTSNPN and CDR2 SVGIG (reference sequence). The CDR3 bases are TGTGCCTGGCAGCGGGACAGGGGGAATCGGGATACGCAGTATTTT. It specifies CAWQRDRGNRDTQYF.

This clone has just one count. The chain couples TRBV28 to TRBJ1-3, with D possibly TRBD1 on 6 matching bases. Germline CDR1 is MDHEN and CDR2 is SYDVKM. This CDR3 region has 15 residues. V was pared by 4 bases and J by 2 bases, with 12 bases between. CDR3 residues: CASSSIQGAGNTIYF. The CDR3 DNA reads as TGTGCCAGCAGTTCAATACAGGGAGCTGGAAACACCATATATTTT.

The V call is TRBV6-5, the J call TRBJ2-6, with D perhaps matching TRBD1 (5 bases). With 0 bases removed from V and 2 bases from J, the gap between germline ends came to 8 bases. The CDR3 is 16 amino acids. The germline V gene has CDR1 MNHEY and CDR2 SVGAGI. For the CDR3, the DNA is TGTGCCAGCAGTTACTCAGGGGAACCTGGGGCCAACGTCCTGACTTTC. This gives the protein CASSYSGEPGANVLTF.

V gene TRBV11-2 combines with J gene TRBJ2-2; a weak D match, TRBD2 (5 bases). This CDR3 region has 15 residues. Trimming pared 1 base from V and 6 bases from J, leaving 12 bases between. The V gene's germline CDR1 is SGHAT and CDR2 FQNNGV. CDR3 sequence reads: CASSLVEGSAGELFF. The CDR3 DNA reads TGTGCCAGCAGCTTAGTCGAGGGTAGTGCCGGGGAGCTGTTTTTT.

The chain is built from TRBV14 and TRBJ1-2, with 7 bases aligning to TRBD1. V gave up 4 bases and J gave up 5 bases; unmatched junction bases: 13. The CDR3 totals 16 residues. CDR1 and CDR2 (germline): SGHDN, FVKESK. The CDR3: CASSPLTGGGQYGYTF. The CDR3 coding sequence is TGTGCCAGCAGCCCCTTAACGGGAGGGGGCCAATATGGCTACACCTTC.

This chain links TRBV19 with TRBJ2-2; TRBD2 matches 11 bases. CDR1 and CDR2 from the germline V gene are LNHDA and SQIVND (reference sequence). The V and J ends lost 8 bases and 3 bases, in that order; junction bases with no gene match: 8. The CDR3 loop spans 16 amino acids. CDR3 bases: TGTGCCAGTCGTAACCTACTAGCGGGAGACACCGGGGAGCTGTTTTTT. Residues: CASRNLLAGDTGELFF. Using reference TRBV19 and TRBJ2-2 for the parts outside the CDR3, the full variable domain is DGGITQSPKYLFRKEGQNVTLSCEQNLNHDAMYWYRQDPGQGLRLIYYSQIVNDFQKGDIAEGYSVSREKKESFPLTVTSAQKNPTAFYLCASRNLLAGDTGELFFGEGSRLTVL.

The J gene is TRBJ1-2, the V gene TRBV29-1; 9 bases agree with TRBD1. This CDR3 is 13 amino acids long. Germline V lookup: CDR1 SQVTM, CDR2 ANQGSEA. The ends lost 2 bases at V and 7 bases at J; junction bases unmatched: 5. CDR3: CSVELNRGPGYTF. CDR3 in DNA: TGCAGCGTTGAATTGAACAGGGGGCCTGGCTACACCTTC.

V gene TRBV5-4 combines with J gene TRBJ2-1, with 12 nucleotides matching TRBD2. The CDR3 contains 18 residues. Per the germline V gene, CDR1 is SGHNT and CDR2 is YYREEE (reference sequence). The junction had 11 bases not matched to a gene; V was cut back by 7 bases and J by 0 bases. For the CDR3, the DNA is TGTGCCAGCGAACTAGCGGGAGGCTCTATCGGCTCCTACAATGAGCAGTTCTTC. Translated: CASELAGGSIGSYNEQFF.

This chain uses TRBV18 with TRBJ1-4; 9 positions agree with TRBD1. CDR1 is KGHSH and CDR2 is LQKENI in the germline V gene. J was trimmed by 3 bases and V by 2 bases; bases with no gene match: 16. The CDR3 extends over 20 amino acids. Here the CDR3 DNA reads TGTGCCAGCTCACCATTCTCTGTCACAGGGGGCCGCTCCCCTAATGAAAAACTGTTTTTT. It yields the protein CASSPFSVTGGRSPNEKLFF.

The gene calls are TRBV6-5 and TRBJ1-6; D possibly corresponds to TRBD1 (6 bases). Trimming shortened V by 0 bases and J by 5 bases, and 11 bases separated the two germline ends. The CDR3 is 16 amino acids. Looked up from germline, CDR1 is MNHEY and CDR2 is SVGAGI. CDR3 sequence reads: CASSYSPGQNNSPLHF. The CDR3 bases are TGTGCCAGCAGTTACTCCCCCGGACAGAATAATTCACCCCTCCACTTT.

The chain recombines TRBV7-2 with TRBJ2-1; 8 nucleotides align to TRBD2. Germline V lookup: CDR1 SGHTA, CDR2 FQGNSA. V dropped 1 base and J dropped 7; count of bases not matched to a gene: 9. The CDR3 runs 16 residues. CDR3 in DNA: TGTGCCAGCAGCTTAGTCTCAGCGGGAGAAGGGAATGAGCAGTTCTTC. Its translation is CASSLVSAGEGNEQFF.